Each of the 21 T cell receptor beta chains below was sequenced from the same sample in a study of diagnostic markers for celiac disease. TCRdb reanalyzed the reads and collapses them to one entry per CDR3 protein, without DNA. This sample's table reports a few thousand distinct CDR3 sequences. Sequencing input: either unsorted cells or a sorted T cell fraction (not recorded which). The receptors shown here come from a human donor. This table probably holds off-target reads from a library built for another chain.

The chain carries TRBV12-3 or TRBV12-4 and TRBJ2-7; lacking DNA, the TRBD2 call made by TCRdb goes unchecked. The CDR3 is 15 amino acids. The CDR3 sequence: CASSLIEGVVYEQYF.

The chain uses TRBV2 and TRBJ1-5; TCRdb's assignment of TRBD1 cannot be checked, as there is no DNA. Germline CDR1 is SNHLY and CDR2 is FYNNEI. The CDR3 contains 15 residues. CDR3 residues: CASSGWTGGGSPQHF.

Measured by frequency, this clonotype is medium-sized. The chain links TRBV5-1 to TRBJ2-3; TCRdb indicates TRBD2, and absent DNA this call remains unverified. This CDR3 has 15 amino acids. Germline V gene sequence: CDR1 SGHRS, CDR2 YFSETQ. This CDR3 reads CASSPQRGSTDTQYF. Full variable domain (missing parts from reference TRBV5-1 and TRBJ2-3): KAGVTQTPRYLIKTRGQQVTLSCSPISGHRSVSWYQQTPGQGLQFLFEYFSETQRNKGNFPGRFSGRQFSNSRSEMNVSTLELGDSALYLCASSPQRGSTDTQYFGPGTRLTVL.

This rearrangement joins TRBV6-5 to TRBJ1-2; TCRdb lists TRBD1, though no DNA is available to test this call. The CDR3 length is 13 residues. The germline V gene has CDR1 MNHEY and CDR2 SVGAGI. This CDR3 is CASSYRRGAGYTF.

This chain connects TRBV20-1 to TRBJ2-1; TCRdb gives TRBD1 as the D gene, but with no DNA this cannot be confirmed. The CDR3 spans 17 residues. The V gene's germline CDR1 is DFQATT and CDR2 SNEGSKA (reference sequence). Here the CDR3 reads CSARDPWGQGFTDEQFF.

CDR3: CASSLVRRSGSSGANVLTF. This chain joins TRBV5-8 and TRBJ2-6; lacking DNA, the TRBD1 call made by TCRdb goes unchecked. Germline values: CDR1 SGHTS, CDR2 YDEGEE. The CDR3 totals 19 residues.

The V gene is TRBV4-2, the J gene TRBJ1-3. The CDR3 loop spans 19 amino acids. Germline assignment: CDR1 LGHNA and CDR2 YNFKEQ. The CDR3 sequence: CASSQDPLVTGLSGNTIYF.

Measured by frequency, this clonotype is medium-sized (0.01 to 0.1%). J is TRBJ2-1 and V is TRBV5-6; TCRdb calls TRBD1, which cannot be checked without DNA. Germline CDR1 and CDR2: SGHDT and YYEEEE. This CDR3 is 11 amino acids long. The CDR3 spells CASSLRTDRVF.

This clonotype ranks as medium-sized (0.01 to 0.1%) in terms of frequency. This CDR3 reads CASSEGQGGEKLFF. The rearrangement links TRBV25-1 to TRBJ1-4; TCRdb lists TRBD1, though no DNA is available to test this call. This CDR3 comprises 14 residues. Per the germline V gene, CDR1 is MGHDK and CDR2 is SYGVNS.

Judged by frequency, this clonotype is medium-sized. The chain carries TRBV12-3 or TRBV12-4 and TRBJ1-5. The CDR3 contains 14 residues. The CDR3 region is CASSLTGSNQPQHF.

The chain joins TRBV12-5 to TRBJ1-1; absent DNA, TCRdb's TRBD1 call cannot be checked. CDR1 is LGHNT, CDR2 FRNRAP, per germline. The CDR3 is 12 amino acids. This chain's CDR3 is CASGSGPYEAFF.

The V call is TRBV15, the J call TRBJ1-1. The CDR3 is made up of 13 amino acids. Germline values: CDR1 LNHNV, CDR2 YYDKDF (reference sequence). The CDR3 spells CATSRDDNSEAFF.

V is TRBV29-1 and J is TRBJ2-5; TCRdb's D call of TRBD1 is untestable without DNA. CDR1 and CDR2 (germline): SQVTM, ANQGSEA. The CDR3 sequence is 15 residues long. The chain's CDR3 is CSVEPGQGRGETQYF.

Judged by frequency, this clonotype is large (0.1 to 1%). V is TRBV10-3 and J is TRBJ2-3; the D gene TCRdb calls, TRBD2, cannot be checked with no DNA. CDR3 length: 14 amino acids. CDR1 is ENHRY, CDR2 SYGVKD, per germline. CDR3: CAISGAEFTDTQYF.

The CDR3 loop reads CASSPRGQGETQYF. V gene TRBV5-4 combines with J gene TRBJ2-5; the D call of TRBD1 rests on TCRdb alone, since no DNA is present to check it. CDR1 and CDR2 from the germline V gene are SGHNT and YYREEE (reference sequence). The CDR3 length is 14 residues.

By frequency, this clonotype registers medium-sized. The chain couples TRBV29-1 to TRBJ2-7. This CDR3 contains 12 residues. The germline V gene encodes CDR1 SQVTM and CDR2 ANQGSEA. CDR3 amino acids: CSVEQSSYEQYF.

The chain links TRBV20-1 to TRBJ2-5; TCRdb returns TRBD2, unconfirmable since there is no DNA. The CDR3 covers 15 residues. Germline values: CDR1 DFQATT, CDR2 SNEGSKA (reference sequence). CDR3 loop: CSAVGLAGAGETQYF.

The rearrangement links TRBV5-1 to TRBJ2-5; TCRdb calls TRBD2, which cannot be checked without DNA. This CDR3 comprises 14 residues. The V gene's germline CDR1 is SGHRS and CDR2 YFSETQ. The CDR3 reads CASSANREGETQYF.

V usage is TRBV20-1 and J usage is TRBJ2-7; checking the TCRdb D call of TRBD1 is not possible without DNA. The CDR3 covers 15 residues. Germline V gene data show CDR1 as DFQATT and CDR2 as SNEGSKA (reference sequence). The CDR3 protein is CSAIYPRGDPYEQYF.

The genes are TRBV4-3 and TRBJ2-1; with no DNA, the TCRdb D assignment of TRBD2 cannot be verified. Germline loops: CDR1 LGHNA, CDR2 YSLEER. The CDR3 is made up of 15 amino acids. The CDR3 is CASSQDRGPDNEQFF.

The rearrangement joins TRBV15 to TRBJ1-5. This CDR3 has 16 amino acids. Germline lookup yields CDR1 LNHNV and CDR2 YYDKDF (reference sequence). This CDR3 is CATSREQAGQHQPQHF.